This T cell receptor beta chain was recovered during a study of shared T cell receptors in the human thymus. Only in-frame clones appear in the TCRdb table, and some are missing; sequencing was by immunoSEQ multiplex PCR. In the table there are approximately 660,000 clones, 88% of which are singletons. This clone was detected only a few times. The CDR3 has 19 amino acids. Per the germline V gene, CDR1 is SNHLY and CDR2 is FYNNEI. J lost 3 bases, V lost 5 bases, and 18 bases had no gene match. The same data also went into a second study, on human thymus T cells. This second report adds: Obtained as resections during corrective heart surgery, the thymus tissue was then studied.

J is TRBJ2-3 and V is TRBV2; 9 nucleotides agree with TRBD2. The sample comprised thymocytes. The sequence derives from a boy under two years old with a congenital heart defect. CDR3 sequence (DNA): TGTGCCAGCAGTAGGGAGGGCCCAAGGGCGGGAGGGCCGACAGATACGCAGTATTTT. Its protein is CASSREGPRAGGPTDTQYF.